This T cell receptor (beta chain) was recorded in a study of shared clonotypes between healthy human individuals. Germline CDR1 and CDR2: SGHKS and YYEKEE (reference sequence). The CDR3 runs 16 residues. Trimming pared 4 bases from V and 6 bases from J, leaving 19 bases between. Those who donated, Caucasian adults without exception, all lived in Nashville, Tennessee. Investigators divided CD4+ cells into CD45RA+ naive and CD45RA-negative memory subsets. The method was immunoSEQ multiplex PCR; TCRdb's version includes in-frame clones alone and lacks a portion of them. The sample records 900,000 to 1,200,000 clones, approximately 80% being singletons. Study-wide points: A limitation of the genetic and exposure-history diversity represented arose from few donors.

With respect to this clone: The antigen remains undetermined.

V is TRBV5-5 and J is TRBJ2-2, with D tentatively TRBD1 or TRBD2 (5 bases each). This clonotype was obtained from a man between 18 and 29 years old in good health. Some clones in this sample may be carry-over from other donors' samples. The specimen sequenced was memory CD4+ T cells from PBMCs. The subset denotes: CD45RA-negative fraction. CDR3 coding DNA: TGTGCCAGCAGCGCATCCCGGGACGAACTCCCCGGGGAGCTGTTTTTT. Protein product: CASSASRDELPGELFF.